This TCR beta chain was retrieved from a study of blood T cell repertoires in COVID-19. Study overall: The United States, Italy and Spain were the sources of the acute and convalescent COVID-19 samples. T cells, B-cell-depleted T cells, or PBMCs supplied cDNA or gDNA.

As processed by the authors: Reference gene primer amplification yielded estimated nucleated cell counts. Produced via immunoSEQ multiplex PCR; TCRdb's table is partial and in-frame only. V, J and clone size reflect that table, while D and trimming were determined from the DNA. The table lists 36,000 or so clones, less than 95% of them singletons. The sequencing sample was made of peripheral blood. The clonotype comes from a human donor in a cohort sampled during active COVID-19.

The CDR3 DNA follows: TGCAGTGCCCGCTCCGGCTACGAGCAGTACTTC. Protein: CSARSGYEQYF. The rearrangement joins TRBV20-1 to TRBJ2-7; D is uncertain. V gave up 6 bases and J gave up 3 bases, with 9 bases separating them. The CDR3 sequence is 11 residues long. Germline CDR1 DFQATT, CDR2 SNEGSKA (reference sequence).